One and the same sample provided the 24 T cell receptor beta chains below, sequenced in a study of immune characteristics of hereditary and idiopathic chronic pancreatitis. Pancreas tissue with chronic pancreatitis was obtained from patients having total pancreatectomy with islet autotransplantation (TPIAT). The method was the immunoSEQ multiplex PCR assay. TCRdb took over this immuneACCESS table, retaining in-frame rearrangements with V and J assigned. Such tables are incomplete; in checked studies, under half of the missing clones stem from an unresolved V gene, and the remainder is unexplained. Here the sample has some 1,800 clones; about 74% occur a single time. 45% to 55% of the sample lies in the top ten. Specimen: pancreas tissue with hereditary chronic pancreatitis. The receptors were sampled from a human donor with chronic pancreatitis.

Here the CDR3 reads CASSYSSRGLEQYF. CDR3 DNA: TGTGCCAGCAGTTATTCCTCCAGGGGGCTCGAGCAGTACTTC. The chain recombines TRBV6-5 with TRBJ2-7, with 8 nucleotides matching TRBD1. Trimming at V came to 3 bases and at J to 6 bases, leaving 7 bases not matched to a gene. This CDR3 spans 14 amino acids. Germline-derived CDR1 and CDR2 are MNHEY and SVGAGI.

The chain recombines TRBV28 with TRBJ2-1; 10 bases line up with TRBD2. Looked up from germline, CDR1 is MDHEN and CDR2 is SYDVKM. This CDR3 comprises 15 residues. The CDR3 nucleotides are TGTGCTGCCAGTTCCACCCAGGGACTAGCGAAGGAGCAGTTCTTC. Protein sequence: CAASSTQGLAKEQFF.

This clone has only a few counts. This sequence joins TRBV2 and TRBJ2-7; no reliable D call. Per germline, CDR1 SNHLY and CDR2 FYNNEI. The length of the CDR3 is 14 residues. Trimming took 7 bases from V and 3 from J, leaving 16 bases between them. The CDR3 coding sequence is TGTGCCAGCAAACCCCCCTCCCTGGACTACGAGCAGTACTTC. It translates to CASKPPSLDYEQYF.

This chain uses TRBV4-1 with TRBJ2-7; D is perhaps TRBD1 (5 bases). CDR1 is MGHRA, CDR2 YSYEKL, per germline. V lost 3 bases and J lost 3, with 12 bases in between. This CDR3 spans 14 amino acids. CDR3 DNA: TGCGCCAGCAGCCAGCATTGGCAGGGCTACGAGCAGTACTTC. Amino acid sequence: CASSQHWQGYEQYF.

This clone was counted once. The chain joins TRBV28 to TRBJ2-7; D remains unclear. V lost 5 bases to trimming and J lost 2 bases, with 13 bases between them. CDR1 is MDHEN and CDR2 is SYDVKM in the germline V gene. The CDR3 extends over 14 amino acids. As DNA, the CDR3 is TGTGCCAGCAGTCCCCCCGGGCGTCCCTACGAGCAGTACTTC. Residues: CASSPPGRPYEQYF.

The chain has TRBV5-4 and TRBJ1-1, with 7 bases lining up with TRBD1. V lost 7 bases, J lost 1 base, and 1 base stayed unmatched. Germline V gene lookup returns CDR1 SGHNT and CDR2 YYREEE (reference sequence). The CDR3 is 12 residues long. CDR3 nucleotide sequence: TGTGCCAGCCGACAGGGGAACACTGAAGCTTTCTTT. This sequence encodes CASRQGNTEAFF.

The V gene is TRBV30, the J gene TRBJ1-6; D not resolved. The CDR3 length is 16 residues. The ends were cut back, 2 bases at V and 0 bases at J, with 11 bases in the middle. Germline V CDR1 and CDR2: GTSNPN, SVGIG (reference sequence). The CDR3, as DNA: TGTGCCTGGAGTTGGGAGGGCAGCTCCTATAATTCACCCCTCCACTTT. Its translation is CAWSWEGSSYNSPLHF. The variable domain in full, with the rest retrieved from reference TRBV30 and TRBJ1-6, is SQTIHQWPATLVQPVGSPLSLECTVEGTSNPNLYWYRQAAGRGLQLLFYSVGIGQISSEVPQNLSASRPQDRQFILSSKKLLLSDSGFYLCAWSWEGSSYNSPLHFGNGTRLTVT.

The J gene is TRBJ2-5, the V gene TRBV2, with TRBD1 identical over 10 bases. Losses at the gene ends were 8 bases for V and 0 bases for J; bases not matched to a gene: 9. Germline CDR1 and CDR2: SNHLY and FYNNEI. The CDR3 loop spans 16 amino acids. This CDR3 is CASRGYGTGDQETQYF. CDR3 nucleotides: TGTGCCAGCCGTGGGTATGGGACAGGGGACCAAGAGACCCAGTACTTC. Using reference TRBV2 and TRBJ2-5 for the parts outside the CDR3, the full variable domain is EPEVTQTPSHQVTQMGQEVILRCVPISNHLYFYWYRQILGQKVEFLVSFYNNEISEKSEIFDDQFSVERPDGSNFTLKIRSTKLEDSAMYFCASRGYGTGDQETQYFGPGTRLLVL.

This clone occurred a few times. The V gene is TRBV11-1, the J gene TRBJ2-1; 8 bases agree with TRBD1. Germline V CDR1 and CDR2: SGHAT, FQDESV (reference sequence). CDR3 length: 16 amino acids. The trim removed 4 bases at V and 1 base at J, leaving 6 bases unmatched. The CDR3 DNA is TGTGCCAGCAGCTCAGGACAGGGCGGGTCCTACAATGAGCAGTTCTTC. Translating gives CASSSGQGGSYNEQFF.

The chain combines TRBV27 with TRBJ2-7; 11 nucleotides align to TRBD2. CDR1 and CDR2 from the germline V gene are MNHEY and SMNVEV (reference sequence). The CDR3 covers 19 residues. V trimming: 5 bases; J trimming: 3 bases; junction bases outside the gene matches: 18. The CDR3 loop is CASSPLYRAGTSGRYEQYF. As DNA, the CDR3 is TGTGCCAGCAGTCCACTATACAGGGCTGGGACTAGCGGTCGCTACGAGCAGTACTTC.

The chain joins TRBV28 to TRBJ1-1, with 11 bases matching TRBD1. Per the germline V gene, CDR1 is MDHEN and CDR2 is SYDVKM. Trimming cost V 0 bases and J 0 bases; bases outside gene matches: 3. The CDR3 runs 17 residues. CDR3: CASSLWGQGVLNTEAFF. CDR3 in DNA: TGTGCCAGCAGTTTATGGGGACAGGGGGTCTTGAACACTGAAGCTTTCTTT.

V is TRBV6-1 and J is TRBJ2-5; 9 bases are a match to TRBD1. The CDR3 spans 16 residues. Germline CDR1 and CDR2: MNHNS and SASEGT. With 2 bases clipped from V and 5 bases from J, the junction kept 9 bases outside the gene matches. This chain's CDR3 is CASSESSGQGSETQYF. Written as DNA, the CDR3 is TGTGCCAGCAGTGAATCCAGCGGACAGGGGAGCGAGACCCAGTACTTC.

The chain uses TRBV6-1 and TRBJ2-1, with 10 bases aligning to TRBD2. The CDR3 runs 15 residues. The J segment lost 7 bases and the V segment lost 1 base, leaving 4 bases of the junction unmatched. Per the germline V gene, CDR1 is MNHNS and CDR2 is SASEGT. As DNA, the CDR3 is TGTGCCAGCAGTGAAGGGGCTAGCGGGAGTAATGAGCAGTTCTTC. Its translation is CASSEGASGSNEQFF.

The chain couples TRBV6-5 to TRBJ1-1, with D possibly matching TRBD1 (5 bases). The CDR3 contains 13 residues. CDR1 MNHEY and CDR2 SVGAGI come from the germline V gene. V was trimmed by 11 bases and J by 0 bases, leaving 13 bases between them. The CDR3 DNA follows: TGTGCCGGGGAGGACAATATGAACACTGAAGCTTTCTTT. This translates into CAGEDNMNTEAFF.

The CDR3 nucleotides are TGTGCCAGCAGTCGCACAGCGAACACTGAAGCTTTCTTT. Translating gives CASSRTANTEAFF. The chain carries TRBV2 and TRBJ1-1, with D unresolved. The ends were cut back, 5 bases at V and 1 base at J, with 8 bases in the middle. This CDR3 region has 13 residues. Looked up from germline, CDR1 is SNHLY and CDR2 is FYNNEI.

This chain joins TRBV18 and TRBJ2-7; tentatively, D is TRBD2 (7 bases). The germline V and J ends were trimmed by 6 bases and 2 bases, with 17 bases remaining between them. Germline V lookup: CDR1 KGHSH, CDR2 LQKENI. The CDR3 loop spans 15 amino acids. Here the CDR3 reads CASSKGGAGAYEQYF. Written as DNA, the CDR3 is TGTGCCAGCTCGAAGGGGGGGGCAGGCGCCTACGAGCAGTACTTC.

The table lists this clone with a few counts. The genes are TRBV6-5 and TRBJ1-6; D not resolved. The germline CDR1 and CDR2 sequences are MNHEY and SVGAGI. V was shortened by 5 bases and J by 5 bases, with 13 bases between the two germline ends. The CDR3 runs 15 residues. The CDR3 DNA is TGTGCCAGCAGTCCCGACGCAGCCAATAATTCACCCCTCCACTTT. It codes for CASSPDAANNSPLHF.

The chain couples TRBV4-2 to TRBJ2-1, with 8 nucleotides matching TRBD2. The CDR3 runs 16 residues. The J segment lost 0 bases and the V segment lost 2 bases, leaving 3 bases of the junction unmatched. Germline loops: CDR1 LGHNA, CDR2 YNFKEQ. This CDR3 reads CASSQTSGSSYNEQFF. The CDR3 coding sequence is TGTGCCAGCAGCCAAACTAGCGGCAGCTCCTACAATGAGCAGTTCTTC.

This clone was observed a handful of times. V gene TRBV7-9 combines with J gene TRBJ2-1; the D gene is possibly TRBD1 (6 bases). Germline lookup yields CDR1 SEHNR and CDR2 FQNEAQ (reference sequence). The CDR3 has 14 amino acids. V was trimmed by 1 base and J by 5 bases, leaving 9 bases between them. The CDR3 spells CASSLEGTHNEQFF. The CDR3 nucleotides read TGTGCCAGCAGCTTAGAAGGGACACACAATGAGCAGTTCTTC.

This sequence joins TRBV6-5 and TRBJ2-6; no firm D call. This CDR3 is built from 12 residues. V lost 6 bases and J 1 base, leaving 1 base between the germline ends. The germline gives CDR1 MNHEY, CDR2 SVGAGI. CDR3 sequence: CASRSGANVLTF. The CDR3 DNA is TGTGCCAGCAGGTCTGGGGCCAACGTCCTGACTTTC.

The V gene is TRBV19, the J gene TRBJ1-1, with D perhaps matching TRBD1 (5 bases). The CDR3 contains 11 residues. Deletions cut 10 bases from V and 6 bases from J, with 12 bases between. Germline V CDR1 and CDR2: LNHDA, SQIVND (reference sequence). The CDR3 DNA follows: TGTGCCACTAAAATGGGACCTGAAGCTTTCTTT. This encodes CATKMGPEAFF.

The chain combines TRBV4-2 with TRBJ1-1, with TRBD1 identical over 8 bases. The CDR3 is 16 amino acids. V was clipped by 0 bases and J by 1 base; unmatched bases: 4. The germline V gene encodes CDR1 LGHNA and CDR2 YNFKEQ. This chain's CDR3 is CASSQDIGTGNTEAFF. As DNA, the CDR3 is TGTGCCAGCAGCCAAGATATAGGGACAGGGAACACTGAAGCTTTCTTT.

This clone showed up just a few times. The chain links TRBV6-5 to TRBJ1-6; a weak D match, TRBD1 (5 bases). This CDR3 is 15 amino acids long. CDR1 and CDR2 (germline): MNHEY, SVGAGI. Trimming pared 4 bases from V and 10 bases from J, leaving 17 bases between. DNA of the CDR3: TGTGCCAGCAGTTCCCGATCCAGGGCTGGGTCACCCCTCCACTTT. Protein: CASSSRSRAGSPLHF.

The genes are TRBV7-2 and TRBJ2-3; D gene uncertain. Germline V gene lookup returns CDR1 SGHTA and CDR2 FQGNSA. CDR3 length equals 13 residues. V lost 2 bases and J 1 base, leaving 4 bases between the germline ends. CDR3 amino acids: CASSLIGTDTQYF. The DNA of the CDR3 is TGTGCCAGCAGCTTAATCGGCACAGATACGCAGTATTTT.